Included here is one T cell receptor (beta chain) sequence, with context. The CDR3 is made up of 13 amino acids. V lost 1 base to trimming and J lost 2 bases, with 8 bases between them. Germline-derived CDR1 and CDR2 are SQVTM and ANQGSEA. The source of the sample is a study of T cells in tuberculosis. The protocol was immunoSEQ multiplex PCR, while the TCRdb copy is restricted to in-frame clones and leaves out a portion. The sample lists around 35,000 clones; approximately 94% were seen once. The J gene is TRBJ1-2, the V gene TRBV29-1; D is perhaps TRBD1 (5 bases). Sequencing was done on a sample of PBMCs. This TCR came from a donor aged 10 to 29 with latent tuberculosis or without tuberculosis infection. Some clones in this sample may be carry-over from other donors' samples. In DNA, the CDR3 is TGCAGCGTTGAAGGCAGGGCCAACTATGGCTACACCTTC. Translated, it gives CSVEGRANYGYTF.